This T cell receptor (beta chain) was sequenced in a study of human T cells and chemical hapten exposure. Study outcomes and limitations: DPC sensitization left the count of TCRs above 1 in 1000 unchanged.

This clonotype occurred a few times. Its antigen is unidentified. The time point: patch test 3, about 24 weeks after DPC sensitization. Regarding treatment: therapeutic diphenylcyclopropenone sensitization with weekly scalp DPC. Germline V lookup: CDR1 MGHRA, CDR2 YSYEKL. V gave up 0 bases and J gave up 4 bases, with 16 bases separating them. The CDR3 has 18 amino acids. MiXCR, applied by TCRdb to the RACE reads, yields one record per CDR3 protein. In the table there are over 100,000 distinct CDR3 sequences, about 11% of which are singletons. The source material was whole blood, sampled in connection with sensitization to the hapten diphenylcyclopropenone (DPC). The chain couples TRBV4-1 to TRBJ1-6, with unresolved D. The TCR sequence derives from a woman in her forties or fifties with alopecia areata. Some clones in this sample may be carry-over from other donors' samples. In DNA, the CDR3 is TGCGCCAGCAGCCAAGATATCACAGATGAGTTTTATAATTCACCCCTCCACTTT. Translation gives CASSQDITDEFYNSPLHF.